This T cell receptor (beta chain) comes out of a study of T cells in Graves' hyperthyroidism and ophthalmopathy (dated by TCRdb to about 2019). Regarding the complete study: Peripheral blood samples were taken at the time of initial diagnosis, prior to any treatment. According to the paper, TCR Vbeta CDR3 sequencing was carried out on 135 peripheral blood samples, which came from fewer than 50 ophthalmopathy, fewer than 80 hyperthyroidism and approximately 17 progressor patients. The 100 discovery patients were randomly split 7:3 into training and test sets. Following sampling, methimazole starting at 30 mg daily was given to hyperthyroidism patients, and high-dose intravenous methylprednisolone was given to ophthalmopathy patients. A discovery cohort of about a hundred patients, 43 with Graves' ophthalmopathy and more than 55 with stable Graves' hyperthyroidism, was used to find distinguishing TCR V-J signatures. In more than five Graves' hyperthyroidism patients, the study also compared T-cell repertoires from thyroid tissue with T-cell repertoires from blood. Prospective prediction of ophthalmopathy was tested in an independent validation cohort of about 19 hyperthyroidism patients and approximately 17 patients who later progressed to ophthalmopathy. What the research found in general, with its limitations: Sample size was not statistically predetermined, and investigators were not blinded to group allocation. In validation, the model predicted progression to ophthalmopathy with approximately 69% sensitivity and roughly 72% specificity, a median of 6.5 months before onset. Most expanded thyroid clonotypes (frequency above 0.001) were also found in blood, which suggests that blood repertoires may mirror thyroid immune responses. A model built on a 13 V-J signature distinguished ophthalmopathy from stable hyperthyroidism, reaching approximately 89% sensitivity and approximately 81% specificity in cross-validation and 80%/75% in testing.

CDR1 and CDR2 were assigned from the germline V gene as SNHLY and FYNNEI. From its cysteine to its phenylalanine, the CDR3 spans 14 amino acids. CDR3 DNA is the only sequence kept; it has 42 bases, read in frame from the first base. V is cut by 3 bases and J by 2 bases, and the space between the germline ends is 9 bases. This clonotype was seen repeatedly, ten times or more. This receptor's antigen is unknown. It has no much larger one-base neighbor in the sample; base qualities were not kept. The TCR beta CDR3 regions were amplified from RNA transcripts. A first-round RT-PCR of the TCR CDR3 used the HTBI primer set with the Qiagen OneStep RT-PCR kit. A second multiplex PCR round built the libraries, followed by size selection and purification. The libraries were sequenced on an Illumina HiSeq2000 using paired-end 100 bp reads. In the paper's pipeline: SOAPnuke was used to process the raw data, with reads discarded if the reads contained adapters or uncalled bases, had a mean Phred below 15, or lacked an exact constant-primer or identifier match. High-quality paired reads were merged with COPE v1.2.5, and unique nucleotide sequences were defined as clonotypes. MiTCR v1.1 was used to align clonotypes to the IMGT TRBV, TRBD and TRBJ reference segments. The analysis included only V-J combinations with a frequency above 0.0001, which together covered roughly 99% of the repertoires. The TCS score was defined as F50 (clonal expansion) divided by E x V (chaos), with BLOSUM62-based TCRdist calculated between CDR3 peptides within each V-J. Welch's t-statistics and random forest reduced 514 V-J features to 13, which were used in a naive Bayes classifier (R e1071). The public reads were run again by TCRdb, first through fastp at Q25 and then through MiXCR, and only productive beta chains were kept. Each entry is one CDR3 protein sequence, shown with its most common DNA and genes. These V and J calls are TCRdb output, not the study's own analysis. For this sample the table gives a few hundred thousand distinct CDR3 sequences, of which 12% to 15% were detected only once. Over 11% of the sample lies in the top ten.

A patient counted as having stable Graves' hyperthyroidism if no progression to ophthalmopathy occurred over 18 months of follow-up. Hyperthyroidism patients were newly diagnosed, with disease duration under 2 months, and aged 18 to 65 years. Exclusion was applied to patients with uncontrolled infections, other autoimmune diseases, pregnancy or lactation. Clinical symptoms, serum thyroxine and TRAb, thyroid ultrasound, and orbital computed tomography formed the basis for the diagnoses. PBMCs were isolated from roughly 10 ml of fresh peripheral blood by Ficoll-Paque density gradient centrifugation. Trizol reagent was used to extract total RNA, and RNA quality was then checked on an Agilent 2100 Bioanalyzer.

Sequencing input: blood. The source is a woman between 35 and 50 years old with Graves' hyperthyroidism. The rearrangement combines TRBV2 with TRBJ2-3, with the D gene call left open. The CDR3 protein sequence reads: CASSDLDTTDTQYF. The nucleotide sequence reads TGTGCCAGCAGTGACTTAGACACCACAGATACGCAGTATTTT. The CDR3, completed at both ends by the reference TRBV2 and TRBJ2-3 genes, gives the full variable domain EPEVTQTPSHQVTQMGQEVILRCVPISNHLYFYWYRQILGQKVEFLVSFYNNEISEKSEIFDDQFSVERPDGSNFTLKIRSTKLEDSAMYFCASSDLDTTDTQYFGPGTRLTVL.